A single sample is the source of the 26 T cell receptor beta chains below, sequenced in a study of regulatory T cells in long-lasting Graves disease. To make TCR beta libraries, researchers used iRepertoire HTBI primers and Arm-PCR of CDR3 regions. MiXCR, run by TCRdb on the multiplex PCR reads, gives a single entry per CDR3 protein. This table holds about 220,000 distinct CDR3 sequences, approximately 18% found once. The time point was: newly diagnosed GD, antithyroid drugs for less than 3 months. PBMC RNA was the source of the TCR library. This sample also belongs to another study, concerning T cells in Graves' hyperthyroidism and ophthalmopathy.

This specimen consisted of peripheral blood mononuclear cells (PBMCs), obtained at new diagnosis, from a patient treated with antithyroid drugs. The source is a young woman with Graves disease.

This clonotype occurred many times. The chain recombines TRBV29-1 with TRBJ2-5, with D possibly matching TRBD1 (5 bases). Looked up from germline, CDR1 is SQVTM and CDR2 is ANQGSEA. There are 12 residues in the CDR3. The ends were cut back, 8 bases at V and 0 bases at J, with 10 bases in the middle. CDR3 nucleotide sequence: TGCAGCTTTCAGGGTAACCAAGAGACCCAGTACTTC. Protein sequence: CSFQGNQETQYF.

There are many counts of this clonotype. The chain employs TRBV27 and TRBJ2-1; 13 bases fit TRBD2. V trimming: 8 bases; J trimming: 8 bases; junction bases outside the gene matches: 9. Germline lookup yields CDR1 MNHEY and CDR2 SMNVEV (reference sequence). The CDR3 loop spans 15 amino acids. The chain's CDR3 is CASRRRTSGSDEQFF. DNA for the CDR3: TGTGCCAGCCGCCGGAGGACTAGCGGGAGTGATGAGCAGTTCTTC.

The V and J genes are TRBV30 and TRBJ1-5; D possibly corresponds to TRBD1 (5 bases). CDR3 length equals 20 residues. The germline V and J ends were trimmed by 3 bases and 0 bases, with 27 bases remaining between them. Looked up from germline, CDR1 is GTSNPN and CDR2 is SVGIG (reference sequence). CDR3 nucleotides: TGTGCCTGGAGGGGCCGGCCAGTCAAAACAGGTTCCGTTAGCAATCAGCCCCAGCATTTT. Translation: CAWRGRPVKTGSVSNQPQHF.

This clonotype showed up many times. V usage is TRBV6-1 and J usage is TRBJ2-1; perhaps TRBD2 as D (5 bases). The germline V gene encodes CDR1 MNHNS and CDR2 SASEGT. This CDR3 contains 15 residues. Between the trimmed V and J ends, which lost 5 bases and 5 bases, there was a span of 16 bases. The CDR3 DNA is TGTGCCAGCAGTCGGACTTTCCACCAAAACAATGAGCAGTTCTTC. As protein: CASSRTFHQNNEQFF.

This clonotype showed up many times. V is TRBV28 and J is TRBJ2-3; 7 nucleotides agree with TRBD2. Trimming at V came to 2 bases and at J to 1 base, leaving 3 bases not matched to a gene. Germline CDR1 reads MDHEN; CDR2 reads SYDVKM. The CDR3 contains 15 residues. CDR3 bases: TGTGCCAGCAGTTTAGCGGGAGCCGGCACAGATACGCAGTATTTT. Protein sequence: CASSLAGAGTDTQYF.

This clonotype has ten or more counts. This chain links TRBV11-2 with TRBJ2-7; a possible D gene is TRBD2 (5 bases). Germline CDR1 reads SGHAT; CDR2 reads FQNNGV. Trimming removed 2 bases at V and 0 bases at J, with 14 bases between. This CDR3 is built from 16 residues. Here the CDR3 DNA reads TGTGCCAGCAGCTTAATCTCAACCGGGGTCTCCTACGAGCAGTACTTC. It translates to CASSLISTGVSYEQYF.

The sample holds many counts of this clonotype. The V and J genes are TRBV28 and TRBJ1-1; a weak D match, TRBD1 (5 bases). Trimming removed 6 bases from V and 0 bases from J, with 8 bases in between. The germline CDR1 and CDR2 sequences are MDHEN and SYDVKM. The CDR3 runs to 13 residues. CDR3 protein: CASSRTLNTEAFF. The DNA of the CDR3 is TGTGCCAGCAGCAGGACACTGAACACTGAAGCTTTCTTT.

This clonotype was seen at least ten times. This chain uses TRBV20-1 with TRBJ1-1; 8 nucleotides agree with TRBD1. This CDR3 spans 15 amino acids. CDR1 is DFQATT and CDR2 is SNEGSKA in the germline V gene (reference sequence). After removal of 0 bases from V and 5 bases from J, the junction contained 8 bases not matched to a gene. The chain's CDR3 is CSARDTDRARTEAFF. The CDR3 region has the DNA TGCAGTGCTAGAGATACGGACAGGGCGAGGACTGAAGCTTTCTTT.

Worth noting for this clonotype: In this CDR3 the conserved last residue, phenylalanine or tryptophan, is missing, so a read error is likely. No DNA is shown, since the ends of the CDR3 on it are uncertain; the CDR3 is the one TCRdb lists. The CDR3 here is CATSTDRGVGGYIL. V is TRBV27 and J is TRBJ1-2; TRBD1 is the table's D call, not checked against the DNA. Germline values: CDR1 MNHEY, CDR2 SMNVEV (reference sequence). The CDR3 adds up to 14 amino acids, both ends counted.

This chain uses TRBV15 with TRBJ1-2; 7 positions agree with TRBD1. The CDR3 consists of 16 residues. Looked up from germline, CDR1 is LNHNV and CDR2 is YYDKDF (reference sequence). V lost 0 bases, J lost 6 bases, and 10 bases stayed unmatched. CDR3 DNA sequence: TGTGCCACCAGCAGAGAGATGGGACAGCCAAGGGATGGCTACACCTTC. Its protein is CATSREMGQPRDGYTF.

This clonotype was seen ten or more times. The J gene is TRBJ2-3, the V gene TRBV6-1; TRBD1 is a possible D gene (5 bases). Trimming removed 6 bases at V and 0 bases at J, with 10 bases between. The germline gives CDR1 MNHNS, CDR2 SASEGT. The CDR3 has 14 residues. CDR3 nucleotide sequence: TGTGCCAGCAGCCTAGACAGAAGCACAGATACGCAGTATTTT. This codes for CASSLDRSTDTQYF.

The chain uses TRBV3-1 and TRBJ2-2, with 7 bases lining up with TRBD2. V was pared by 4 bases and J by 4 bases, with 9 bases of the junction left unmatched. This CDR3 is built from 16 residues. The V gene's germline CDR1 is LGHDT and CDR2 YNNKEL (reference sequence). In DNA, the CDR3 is TGTGCCAGCAGCCCCCTGGGGGGAGGGGTCACCGGGGAGCTGTTTTTT. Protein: CASSPLGGGVTGELFF.

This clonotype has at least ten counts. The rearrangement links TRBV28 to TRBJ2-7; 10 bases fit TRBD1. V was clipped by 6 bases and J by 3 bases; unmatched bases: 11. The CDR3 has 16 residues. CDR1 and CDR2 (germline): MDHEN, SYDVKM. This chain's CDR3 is CASSDRGLSFDYEQYF. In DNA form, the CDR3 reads TGTGCCAGCAGCGACAGGGGGCTTAGCTTCGACTACGAGCAGTACTTC.

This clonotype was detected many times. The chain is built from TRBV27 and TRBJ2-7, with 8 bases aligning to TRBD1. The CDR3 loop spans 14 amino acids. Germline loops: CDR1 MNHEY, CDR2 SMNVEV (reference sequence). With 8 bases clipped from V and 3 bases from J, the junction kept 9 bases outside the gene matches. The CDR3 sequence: CASSLWTGYYEQYF. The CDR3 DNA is TGTGCCAGCTCTTTGTGGACAGGGTACTACGAGCAGTACTTC.

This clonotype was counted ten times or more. This CDR3 reads CASSTWTGDGYTF. CDR3 DNA: TGTGCCAGCAGTACTTGGACAGGGGATGGCTACACCTTC. The J gene is TRBJ1-2, the V gene TRBV12-3 or TRBV12-4, with TRBD1 matching over 9 bases. The length of the CDR3 is 13 residues. After removal of 5 bases from V and 6 bases from J, the junction contained 4 bases not matched to a gene.

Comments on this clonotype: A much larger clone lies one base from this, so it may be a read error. CDR3 sequence (DNA): TGTGCCAGCAGCTTCTTCCTTAGGACAGGGGGCAAGGGCTACACCTTC. Translating it yields CASSFFLRTGGKGYTF. The chain couples TRBV6-2 or TRBV6-3 to TRBJ1-2, with 11 nucleotides matching TRBD1. V gave up 6 bases and J gave up 8 bases; unmatched junction bases: 14. The CDR3 contains 16 residues. Germline CDR1 reads MNHEY; CDR2 reads SVGEGT.

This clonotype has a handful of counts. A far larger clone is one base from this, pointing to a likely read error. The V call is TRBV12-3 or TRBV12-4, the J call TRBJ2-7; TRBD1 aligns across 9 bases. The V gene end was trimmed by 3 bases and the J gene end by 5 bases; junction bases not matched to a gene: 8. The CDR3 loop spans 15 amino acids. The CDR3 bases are TGTGCCAGCAGTTTCCCGGGACAGGGTACCAACGAGCAGTACTTC. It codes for CASSFPGQGTNEQYF.

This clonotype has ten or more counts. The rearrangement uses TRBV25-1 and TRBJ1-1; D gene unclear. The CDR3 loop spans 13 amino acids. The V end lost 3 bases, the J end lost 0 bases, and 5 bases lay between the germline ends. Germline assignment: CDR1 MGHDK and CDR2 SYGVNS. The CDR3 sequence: CASSDTMNTEAFF. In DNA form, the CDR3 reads TGTGCCAGCAGTGACACCATGAACACTGAAGCTTTCTTT.

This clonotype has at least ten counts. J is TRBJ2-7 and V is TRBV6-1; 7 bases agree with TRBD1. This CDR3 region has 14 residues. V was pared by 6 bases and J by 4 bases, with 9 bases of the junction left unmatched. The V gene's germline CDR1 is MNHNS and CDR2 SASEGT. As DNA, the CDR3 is TGTGCCAGCAGGCCACCGGGACAGCAGTACGAGCAGTACTTC. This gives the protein CASRPPGQQYEQYF.

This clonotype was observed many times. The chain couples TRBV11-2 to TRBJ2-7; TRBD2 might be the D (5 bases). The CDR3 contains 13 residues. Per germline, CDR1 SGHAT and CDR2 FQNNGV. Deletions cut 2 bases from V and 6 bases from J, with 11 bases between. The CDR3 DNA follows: TGTGCCAGCAGCTTAATTGAGGCGGGCGAGCAGTACTTC. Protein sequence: CASSLIEAGEQYF.

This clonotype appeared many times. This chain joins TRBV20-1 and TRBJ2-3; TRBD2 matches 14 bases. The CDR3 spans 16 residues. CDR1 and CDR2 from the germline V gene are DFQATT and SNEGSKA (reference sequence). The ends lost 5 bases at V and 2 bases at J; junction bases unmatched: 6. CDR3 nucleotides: TGCAGTGCTGTAAAGACTAGCGGGAGGGTCACAGATACGCAGTATTTT. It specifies CSAVKTSGRVTDTQYF.

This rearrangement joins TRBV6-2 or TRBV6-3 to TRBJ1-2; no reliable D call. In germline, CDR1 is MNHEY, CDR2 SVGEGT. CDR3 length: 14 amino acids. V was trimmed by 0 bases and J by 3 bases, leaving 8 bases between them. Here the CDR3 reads CASSYSHGDYGYTF. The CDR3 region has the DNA TGTGCCAGCAGTTACTCCCACGGTGACTATGGCTACACCTTC.

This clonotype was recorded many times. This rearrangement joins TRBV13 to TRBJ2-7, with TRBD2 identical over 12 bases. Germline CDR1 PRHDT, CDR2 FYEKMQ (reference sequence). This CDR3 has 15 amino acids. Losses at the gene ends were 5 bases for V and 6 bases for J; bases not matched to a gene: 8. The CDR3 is CASSLRLAGVGEQYF. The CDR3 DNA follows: TGTGCCAGCAGCCTAAGACTAGCGGGAGTAGGCGAGCAGTACTTC.

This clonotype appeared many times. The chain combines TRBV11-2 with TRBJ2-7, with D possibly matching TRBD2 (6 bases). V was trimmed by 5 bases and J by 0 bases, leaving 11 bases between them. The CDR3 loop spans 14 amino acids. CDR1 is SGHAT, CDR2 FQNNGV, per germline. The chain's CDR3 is CASSPRTTSYEQYF. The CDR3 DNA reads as TGTGCCAGCAGCCCCCGGACTACCTCCTACGAGCAGTACTTC.

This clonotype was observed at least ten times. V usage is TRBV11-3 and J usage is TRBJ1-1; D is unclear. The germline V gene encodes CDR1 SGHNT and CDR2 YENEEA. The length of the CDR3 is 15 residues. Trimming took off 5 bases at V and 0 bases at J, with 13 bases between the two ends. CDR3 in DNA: TGTGCCAGCAGCCCCACCGGGCAGGTGAACACTGAAGCTTTCTTT. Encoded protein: CASSPTGQVNTEAFF.

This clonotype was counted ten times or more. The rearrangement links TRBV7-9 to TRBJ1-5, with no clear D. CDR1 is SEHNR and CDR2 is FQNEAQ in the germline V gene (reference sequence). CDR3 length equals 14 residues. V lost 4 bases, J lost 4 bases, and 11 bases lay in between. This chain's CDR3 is CASSSGSANQPQHF. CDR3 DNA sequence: TGTGCCAGCAGCTCTGGGTCAGCTAATCAGCCCCAGCATTTT.